A single sample gave rise to the 21 T cell receptor beta chains below, sequenced in a study of shared clonotypes between healthy human individuals. Profiling relied on immunoSEQ multiplex PCR, and the TCRdb table lists in-frame clones only, not all of them. This table holds 2.5 million or so clones, around nine tenths found once. What was sequenced was naive CD4+ T cells sorted from blood. The sample's subset: CD45RA+ positively selected. Receptors were obtained from a man in his late teens or twenties in good health.

CDR3 nucleotide sequence: TGCGCCAGCAGCTTGGGGAGGGAGAGGACTGAAGCTTTCTTT. Translating it yields CASSLGRERTEAFF. This chain connects TRBV5-1 to TRBJ1-1, with unresolved D. Germline V CDR1 and CDR2: SGHRS, YFSETQ. V was clipped by 0 bases and J by 5 bases, with 11 bases between them. This CDR3 has 14 amino acids.

The V and J genes are TRBV6-5 and TRBJ1-5; weak D call: TRBD1 (5 bases). Germline CDR1 and CDR2: MNHEY and SVGAGI. The CDR3 consists of 11 residues. CDR3: CATGAIQPQHF. The CDR3 DNA reads TGTGCTACCGGGGCAATTCAGCCCCAGCATTTT.

V gene TRBV11-2 combines with J gene TRBJ1-1; no clear D. CDR1 and CDR2 from the germline V gene are SGHAT and FQNNGV. Deletions cut 5 bases from V and 3 bases from J, with 10 bases between. The CDR3 is 13 residues long. The CDR3 reads CASSPQYYTEAFF. The DNA for the CDR3 is TGTGCCAGCAGCCCACAATATTACACTGAAGCTTTCTTT.

With respect to this clone: Other DNA variants within this sample encode the same CDR3. The chain is built from TRBV2 and TRBJ2-7, with TRBD2 matching over 7 bases. The CDR3 has 13 residues. Losses at the gene ends were 6 bases for V and 7 bases for J; bases not matched to a gene: 9. Per germline, CDR1 SNHLY and CDR2 FYNNEI. This chain's CDR3 is CASRGGLSGEQYF. CDR3 bases: TGTGCCAGCAGGGGGGGACTATCGGGTGAGCAGTACTTC. Together with reference TRBV2 and TRBJ2-7, the CDR3 gives the full variable domain: EPEVTQTPSHQVTQMGQEVILRCVPISNHLYFYWYRQILGQKVEFLVSFYNNEISEKSEIFDDQFSVERPDGSNFTLKIRSTKLEDSAMYFCASRGGLSGEQYFGPGTRLTVT.

As regards this clone: This same CDR3 is encoded by further DNA sequences in the sample. The chain recombines TRBV15 with TRBJ2-7; D may be TRBD2 (6 bases). Trimming removed 0 bases from V and 0 bases from J, with 6 bases in between. Germline-derived CDR1 and CDR2 are LNHNV and YYDKDF (reference sequence). This CDR3 comprises 14 residues. The CDR3 is CATSREGGSYEQYF. The CDR3 DNA reads TGTGCCACCAGCAGAGAGGGGGGCTCCTACGAGCAGTACTTC. The full variable domain, in which reference TRBV15 and TRBJ2-7 provide the parts outside the CDR3, is DAMVIQNPRYQVTQFGKPVTLSCSQTLNHNVMYWYQQKSSQAPKLLFHYYDKDFNNEADTPDNFQSRRPNTSFCFLDIRSPGLGDTAMYLCATSREGGSYEQYFGPGTRLTVT.

The chain joins TRBV7-2 to TRBJ2-7, with a tentative D call TRBD2 (6 bases). The ends were cut back, 5 bases at V and 3 bases at J, with 14 bases in the middle. Germline CDR1 reads SGHTA; CDR2 reads FQGNSA. The CDR3 covers 14 residues. In nucleotides, the CDR3 is TGTGCCAGCAGCACATCTAGCGAGAACTACGAGCAGTACTTC. Protein: CASSTSSENYEQYF. Supplemented by reference TRBV7-2 and TRBJ2-7, the full variable domain reads GAGVSQSPSNKVTEKGKDVELRCDPISGHTALYWYRQSLGQGLEFLIYFQGNSAPDKSGLPSDRFSAERTGGSVSTLTIQRTQQEDSAVYLCASSTSSENYEQYFGPGTRLTVT.

The sample holds one count of this clone. The rearrangement links TRBV7-9 to TRBJ1-4; no clear D gene. Trimming stripped 1 base from V and 3 bases from J, with 12 bases between. Germline V gives CDR1 SEHNR, CDR2 FQNEAQ (reference sequence). The CDR3 extends over 16 amino acids. CDR3: CASSLGSLLSNEKLFF. CDR3 nucleotide sequence: TGTGCCAGCAGCTTAGGGTCTTTGCTATCTAATGAAAAACTGTTTTTT.

The rearrangement uses TRBV5-6 and TRBJ2-6; 9 nucleotides line up with TRBD1. In germline, CDR1 is SGHDT, CDR2 YYEEEE. The CDR3 is made up of 17 amino acids. V lost 6 bases, J lost 0 bases, and 7 bases stayed unmatched. The CDR3 sequence: CASKPGQGFSGANVLTF. CDR3 bases: TGTGCCAGCAAACCGGGACAGGGATTCTCTGGGGCCAACGTCCTGACTTTC.

With regard to this clone: The same CDR3 is also encoded by other DNA sequences in this sample. This chain connects TRBV28 to TRBJ2-5; unclear D gene. Germline CDR1 MDHEN, CDR2 SYDVKM. Trimming removed 5 bases at V and 5 bases at J, with 9 bases between. CDR3 length: 12 residues. This chain's CDR3 is CASSGSRETQYF. The CDR3 DNA sequence: TGTGCCAGCAGTGGGTCCCGGGAGACCCAGTACTTC.

The genes are TRBV6-5 and TRBJ2-5; D call uncertain. This CDR3 has 14 residues. V dropped 3 bases and J dropped 3 bases, with 11 bases sitting between them. Germline V gene data show CDR1 as MNHEY and CDR2 as SVGAGI. This CDR3 is CASSYGRFEETQYF. In DNA, the CDR3 is TGTGCCAGCAGTTATGGGCGGTTTGAAGAGACCCAGTACTTC.

CDR3 DNA: TGCGCCAGCACCCCGAATGGCCCCGGGGAGCTGTTTTTT. It yields the protein CASTPNGPGELFF. The V gene is TRBV5-1, the J gene TRBJ2-2; unclear D gene. The CDR3 is 13 residues long. The germline V gene has CDR1 SGHRS and CDR2 YFSETQ. The V gene lost 6 bases and the J gene lost 6 bases, with 12 bases spanning the gap.

This clone appeared once. This chain joins TRBV6-5 and TRBJ1-2; no definite D call. Between the trimmed V and J ends, which lost 0 bases and 5 bases, there was a span of 13 bases. Germline V lookup: CDR1 MNHEY, CDR2 SVGAGI. The CDR3 has 15 amino acids. The CDR3 sequence: CASSYSTDLKYGYTF. Written as DNA, the CDR3 is TGTGCCAGCAGTTACTCGACGGACTTAAAGTATGGCTACACCTTC.

The chain combines TRBV25-1 with TRBJ1-5; maybe TRBD1 (5 bases). Per the germline V gene, CDR1 is MGHDK and CDR2 is SYGVNS. V lost 6 bases, J lost 0 bases, and 9 bases lay in between. This CDR3 is 14 amino acids long. CDR3 sequence reads: CASSGTDSNQPQHF. Written as DNA, the CDR3 is TGTGCCAGCAGCGGGACCGATAGCAATCAGCCCCAGCATTTT.

The genes are TRBV4-2 and TRBJ2-1; 10 nucleotides align to TRBD2. The trim removed 4 bases at V and 10 bases at J, leaving 16 bases unmatched. Germline V gene data show CDR1 as LGHNA and CDR2 as YNFKEQ. The CDR3 runs to 17 residues. As DNA, the CDR3 is TGTGCCAGCAGCCCTGGGGGGGGTCTAGCGGGAGCCGGGGAGCAGTTCTTC. Its protein product is CASSPGGGLAGAGEQFF.

J is TRBJ2-5 and V is TRBV5-1, with a possible D match to TRBD2 (5 bases). The end of the DNA is better explained by TRBJ2-7, so the J call may be wrong. The CDR3 runs 13 residues. Germline CDR1 is SGHRS and CDR2 is YFSETQ. The CDR3 sequence is CASSLRGTYEQYF. In DNA form, the CDR3 reads TGCGCCAGCAGCTTGAGAGGGACCTACGAGCAGTACTTC.

The V and J genes are TRBV7-9 and TRBJ1-3, with D possibly being TRBD1 (5 bases). From germline, CDR1 is SEHNR and CDR2 FQNEAQ (reference sequence). V was cut by 5 bases and J by 0 bases, with 17 bases left in between. The CDR3 sequence is 17 residues long. CDR3 residues: CASSQGDLSPSGNTIYF. CDR3 in DNA: TGTGCCAGCAGCCAAGGGGACCTCTCTCCCTCTGGAAACACCATATATTTT.

V usage is TRBV11-2 and J usage is TRBJ2-7; 7 bases fit TRBD2. The junction had 11 bases not matched to a gene; V was cut back by 5 bases and J by 4 bases. CDR1 is SGHAT, CDR2 FQNNGV, per germline. The CDR3 is 15 residues long. The DNA for the CDR3 is TGTGCCAGCAGCGGACGGGACTATAAGGTTTACGAGCAGTACTTC. This encodes CASSGRDYKVYEQYF.

This rearrangement joins TRBV6-6 to TRBJ2-2; D possibly corresponds to TRBD1 (5 bases). The CDR3 runs 16 residues. The germline V and J ends were trimmed by 0 bases and 4 bases, with 12 bases remaining between them. The V gene's germline CDR1 is MNHNY and CDR2 SVGAGI (reference sequence). The CDR3 region is CASSYSPGNPTGELFF. CDR3 nucleotide sequence: TGTGCCAGCAGTTACTCGCCAGGGAACCCCACCGGGGAGCTGTTTTTT.

The chain carries TRBV6-6 and TRBJ1-2; no clear D. The V end lost 2 bases, the J end lost 4 bases, and 11 bases lay between the germline ends. The CDR3 is 14 amino acids. The germline gives CDR1 MNHNY, CDR2 SVGAGI (reference sequence). The CDR3 DNA follows: TGTGCCAGCAGTTACACGGGGATGGGCTATGGCTACACCTTC. Its protein product is CASSYTGMGYGYTF.

The CDR3 nucleotides read TGCGCCAGCCCCTCCAGCTACGAGCAGTACTTC. It yields the protein CASPSSYEQYF. V and J are TRBV4-1 and TRBJ2-7, with D unclear. V was clipped by 8 bases and J by 3 bases, with 8 bases between them. The CDR3 has 11 amino acids. Germline CDR1 reads MGHRA; CDR2 reads YSYEKL.

In its sample, this clone was seen once. The chain joins TRBV7-2 to TRBJ2-7; D is ambiguous. Germline CDR1 is SGHTA and CDR2 is FQGNSA. This CDR3 comprises 11 residues. V shed 8 bases and J shed 3 bases, with 8 bases lying between them. CDR3 bases: TGTGCCAGCCTAAGTAACTACGAGCAGTACTTC. Translation: CASLSNYEQYF. Full variable domain (remainder filled in from reference TRBV7-2 and TRBJ2-7): GAGVSQSPSNKVTEKGKDVELRCDPISGHTALYWYRQSLGQGLEFLIYFQGNSAPDKSGLPSDRFSAERTGGSVSTLTIQRTQQEDSAVYLCASLSNYEQYFGPGTRLTVT.